The sequence of this T cell receptor beta chain was determined in a study of shared clonotypes between healthy human individuals. The investigators split CD4+ cells into a CD45RA+ naive subset and a CD45RA-negative memory subset. Generated by immunoSEQ multiplex PCR, the TCRdb table keeps only in-frame clones and is missing some. The sample records approximately 720,000 clones, approximately 75% being singletons. The clonotype originates from a woman in her thirties in good health. Source material: memory CD4+ T cells sorted from blood. Documented subset: CD45RA-negative fraction.

CDR3 loop: CASSFLAANTGELFF. CDR3 nucleotide sequence: TGCGCCAGCAGCTTTCTAGCAGCGAACACCGGGGAGCTGTTTTTT. The chain recombines TRBV5-1 with TRBJ2-2; perhaps TRBD2 as D (5 bases). Germline CDR1 and CDR2: SGHRS and YFSETQ. There are 15 residues in the CDR3. Trimming removed 2 bases from V and 0 bases from J, with 8 bases in between.